This T cell receptor beta chain was obtained from a study of blood T cell repertoires in COVID-19 (dated by TCRdb to the early 2020s). Looking at the study overall: For ImmuneRACE Cohort 3, a participant was defined as recovered based on two consecutive negative NP/OP PCR tests, clearance by a healthcare professional, or resolution of symptoms. The collaborator samples originated in the United States, Italy and Spain and spanned the acute and convalescent phases of COVID-19. The material from the prospective study consisted of cDNA or gDNA derived from T cells, B-cell-depleted T cells, or PBMCs. The dataset comprised deeply sampled blood TCRbeta repertoires from subjects exposed to, actively infected with, or recovered from COVID-19. The repertoires were released in a freely available public database meant as a resource for research on the immune response to SARS-CoV-2. Samples came from the ongoing ImmuneRACE study (first 160 participants) plus 1,254 subjects from 6 global collaborators. The sample metadata nearly always contained a de-identified subject ID, COVID-19 status, age in years and sex. Where available, HLA class I and class II types were taken from metadata supplied by the sample provider and were not determined by assay-based typing. General study outcomes and caveats: How much clinical and demographic metadata was included differed by source and by participant, and the metadata was provided uncurated.

V loses 8 bases, J loses 4 bases, and the germline ends lie 17 bases apart. Per the germline V gene, MNHEY is the CDR1 and SVGAGI is the CDR2. There are 14 amino acids in the CDR3, from cysteine to phenylalanine inclusive. The CDR3 DNA has 42 bases and is translated from base 1. Concerning this clone itself: Its specific antigen is unknown. Per-base qualities were not stored, and no clone one base away is much larger.

Enrolling through a virtual design, the prospective study's participants ranged in age from roughly 18 to 95 years and lived across roughly 23 United States geographic areas. In the prospective study, participants were assigned to cohorts based on the clinical history participants reported in a screening survey and a study questionnaire. In the prospective study, whole blood, serum and a nasopharyngeal or oropharyngeal swab were collected from each participant by mobile phlebotomists. Additional blood draws and questionnaires over an approximately two-month period could optionally be provided by prospective study participants. Before DNA extraction, prospective study blood samples were shipped either frozen or at room temperature. The immunoSEQ Assay, a bias-controlled multiplex PCR, was used to amplify TCRbeta CDR3 regions from genomic DNA. In the authors' own workflow: Nucleated cell counts per sample were estimated from amplification of reference gene primers within the assay. To quantify the absolute abundance of each unique TCRbeta CDR3 rearrangement, sequence reads were collapsed and filtered. For each sample, productive Simpson clonality was calculated as the square root of Simpson's diversity index over productive rearrangements. TCRdb holds this immuneACCESS table with in-frame rearrangements only. Some clones are missing; in checked studies, unresolved V genes explain under half, and the rest has no known cause. V, J and clone size were drawn from that table, and D and trimming were deduced from the DNA. Counted in this sample were under 150,000 clones; about 80% of them appeared once. Roughly 4% of the sample rests with the top ten.

This TCR derives from a man over 45 in a cohort exposed to, infected with or recovered from COVID-19 (not recorded which). The sequenced sample was PBMCs or T cells enriched from blood (not recorded which). The chain employs TRBV6-5 and TRBJ1-1, with the D segment identity uncertain. The CDR3 has the sequence CASEGGRLPTEAFF. At the DNA level, the sequence is TGTGCCAGCGAGGGAGGACGTTTGCCCACTGAAGCTTTCTTT.